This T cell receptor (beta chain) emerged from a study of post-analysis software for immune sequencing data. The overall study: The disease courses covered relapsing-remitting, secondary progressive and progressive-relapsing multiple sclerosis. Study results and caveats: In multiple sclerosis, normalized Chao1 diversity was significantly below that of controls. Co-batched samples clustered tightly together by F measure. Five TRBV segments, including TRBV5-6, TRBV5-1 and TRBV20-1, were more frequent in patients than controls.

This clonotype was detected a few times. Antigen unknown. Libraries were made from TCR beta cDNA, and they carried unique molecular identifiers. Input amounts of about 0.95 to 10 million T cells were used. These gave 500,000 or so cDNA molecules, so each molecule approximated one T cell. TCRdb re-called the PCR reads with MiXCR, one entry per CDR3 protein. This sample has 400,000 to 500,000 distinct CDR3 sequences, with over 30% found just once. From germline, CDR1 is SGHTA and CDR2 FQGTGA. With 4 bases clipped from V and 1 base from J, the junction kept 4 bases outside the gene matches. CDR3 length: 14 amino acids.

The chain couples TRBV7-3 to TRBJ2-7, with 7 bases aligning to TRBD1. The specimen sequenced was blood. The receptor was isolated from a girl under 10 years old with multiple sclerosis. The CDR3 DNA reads TGTGCCAGCAGCTCCGACAGGGATTCCTACGAGCAGTACTTC. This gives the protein CASSSDRDSYEQYF.